The entry that follows covers one TCR beta chain sequence. These data come from a study of shared clonotypes between healthy human individuals. Using immunoSEQ multiplex PCR, the repertoire was profiled, and TCRdb retains in-frame clones only, with some absent. The sample has roughly 2.4 million clones, nearly 97% seen once. This CDR3 has 12 residues. V was pared by 1 base and J by 10 bases, with 10 bases between. Germline CDR1 is SGHTA and CDR2 is FQGNSA. The sequence derives from a man in his late teens or twenties in good health. Sequenced: naive CD4+ T cells sorted from blood. The sample's subset: CD45RA+ positively selected. The chain has TRBV7-2 and TRBJ1-1; no definite D call. CDR3 in amino acids: CASSLDPLSAFF. CDR3 in DNA: TGTGCCAGCAGCTTAGATCCCCTGTCAGCTTTCTTT. The variable domain in full, with the rest retrieved from reference TRBV7-2 and TRBJ1-1, is GAGVSQSPSNKVTEKGKDVELRCDPISGHTALYWYRQSLGQGLEFLIYFQGNSAPDKSGLPSDRFSAERTGGSVSTLTIQRTQQEDSAVYLCASSLDPLSAFFGQGTRLTVV.